The sequence of this T cell receptor (beta chain) was determined in a study of T cells after yellow fever vaccination. Study in general: Where fractions had low cell numbers, libraries were prepared from them with the SMART-Seq v4 Ultra Low Input RNA kit.

UMIs were added to TCR cDNA along with a universal primer site when it was made by 5'RACE template switching. MiXCR, run by TCRdb on the 5' RACE reads, gives a single entry per CDR3 protein. The sample has hundreds of thousands of distinct CDR3 sequences, under 15% seen once. Study outcomes and limitations: Most clones from primary vaccination resurfaced after the booster (96% CD4, over 75% CD8).

On this clonotype: What it binds is unknown.

The specimen comprised CD4+ T cells sorted from PBMCs, sampled 15 days after the yellow fever booster vaccination. The clonotype was recovered from a man aged 18 to 29 who received the YFV17D yellow fever vaccine.

The CDR3 DNA reads as TGTGCCAGCAGCGGGGGGACAGGGGGTACCTACGAGCAGTACTTC. Amino acid sequence: CASSGGTGGTYEQYF. The chain links TRBV7-2 to TRBJ2-7; 11 bases agree with TRBD1. V was pared by 5 bases and J by 2 bases, with 5 bases of the junction left unmatched. The CDR3 has 15 amino acids. The germline V gene encodes CDR1 SGHTA and CDR2 FQGNSA.